A single sample gave rise to the 13 T cell receptor beta chains below, sequenced in a study of T-cell reconstitution after alpha-beta-depleted transplantation in children. For TCRbeta, the library was prepared with unique molecular identifiers. TCRdb re-called the PCR reads with MiXCR, one entry per CDR3 protein. Seen here are 450,000 to 600,000 distinct CDR3 sequences, approximately 12% observed once, and the top ten hold 2.2%. This specimen was PBMCs, mostly from graft donor cells, taken 360 days after TCRalphabeta/CD19-depleted stem cell transplant. The source of these receptors is a male patient between 5 and 17 years old who had a stem cell transplant for acute myeloid leukemia, so the T cells may come from the graft donor.

This clonotype appeared a few times. This chain joins TRBV5-1 and TRBJ2-7; TRBD2 is a possible D gene (5 bases). The CDR3 runs 15 residues. Germline V gives CDR1 SGHRS, CDR2 YFSETQ. V was trimmed by 5 bases and J by 2 bases, leaving 17 bases between them. CDR3 bases: TGCGCCAGCAGGGGAATGGACGGGATTACCTACGAGCAGTACTTC. This translates into CASRGMDGITYEQYF.

This clonotype has only a few counts. This chain connects TRBV14 to TRBJ2-7, with a weak D call TRBD1 (5 bases). V lost 0 bases, J lost 4 bases, and 19 bases lay in between. CDR3 size: 17 residues. Germline V gene lookup returns CDR1 SGHDN and CDR2 FVKESK. CDR3 sequence reads: CASSQDRGRVGGYEQYF. The CDR3 DNA reads as TGTGCCAGCAGCCAAGATCGAGGCAGGGTCGGTGGGTACGAGCAGTACTTC.

The chain joins TRBV4-3 to TRBJ2-7; 7 bases are a match to TRBD2. The CDR3 covers 16 residues. V was pared by 1 base and J by 2 bases, with 8 bases of the junction left unmatched. CDR1 is LGHNA, CDR2 YSLEER, per germline. CDR3 DNA sequence: TGCGCCAGCAGCCAAGTGACTAGCTCCATCCCCTACGAGCAGTACTTC. This encodes CASSQVTSSIPYEQYF.

V usage is TRBV5-1 and J usage is TRBJ2-7; 8 bases are shared with TRBD2. The CDR3 length is 17 residues. The ends lost 3 bases at V and 0 bases at J; junction bases unmatched: 11. CDR1 SGHRS and CDR2 YFSETQ come from the germline V gene. The CDR3: CASSWGSLAGGSYEQYF. The CDR3 DNA reads TGCGCCAGCAGCTGGGGTTCTCTCGCGGGAGGCTCCTACGAGCAGTACTTC. The full variable domain, completed using reference TRBV5-1 and TRBJ2-7, is KAGVTQTPRYLIKTRGQQVTLSCSPISGHRSVSWYQQTPGQGLQFLFEYFSETQRNKGNFPGRFSGRQFSNSRSEMNVSTLELGDSALYLCASSWGSLAGGSYEQYFGPGTRLTVT.

The CDR3 loop is CASSVGLGATYEQYF. The CDR3 DNA sequence: TGTGCCAGCAGCGTTGGCCTAGGGGCAACCTACGAGCAGTACTTC. This rearrangement joins TRBV9 to TRBJ2-7, with D tentatively TRBD1 (5 bases). Germline-derived CDR1 and CDR2 are SGDLS and YYNGEE. This CDR3 has 15 amino acids. The V and J ends lost 2 bases and 2 bases respectively, with 14 bases between them.

This clonotype was seen only a few times. The genes are TRBV28 and TRBJ1-1; D is undetermined. Germline-derived CDR1 and CDR2 are MDHEN and SYDVKM. V was shortened by 7 bases and J by 7 bases, with 13 bases between the two germline ends. The CDR3 spans 12 residues. The CDR3 region is CASTAIWSEAFF. DNA for the CDR3: TGTGCCAGCACCGCCATTTGGAGTGAAGCTTTCTTT.

This chain connects TRBV5-1 to TRBJ2-7, with TRBD1 identical over 8 bases. V shed 4 bases and J 5 bases; nucleotides not matched to a gene: 5. This CDR3 region has 13 residues. Germline CDR1 and CDR2: SGHRS and YFSETQ. The CDR3 DNA reads as TGCGCCAGCAGCCTCACAGGGGGTAACGAGCAGTACTTC. Its protein product is CASSLTGGNEQYF.

This clonotype was observed a handful of times. The chain is built from TRBV15 and TRBJ2-3, with 9 bases that match TRBD1. Germline assignment: CDR1 LNHNV and CDR2 YYDKDF (reference sequence). Losses at the gene ends were 4 bases for V and 4 bases for J; bases not matched to a gene: 6. The CDR3 is 15 amino acids. Written as DNA, the CDR3 is TGTGCCACCAGCATGGACAGGGGCGGGCCAGATACGCAGTATTTT. It encodes CATSMDRGGPDTQYF.

This chain uses TRBV27 with TRBJ1-1, with unresolved D. V dropped 3 bases and J dropped 3 bases, with 11 bases sitting between them. The germline gives CDR1 MNHEY, CDR2 SMNVEV (reference sequence). CDR3 length: 14 residues. The CDR3 DNA sequence: TGTGCCAGCAGTTTCGGACCCCGGGACACTGAAGCTTTCTTT. Protein product: CASSFGPRDTEAFF.

The chain has TRBV2 and TRBJ2-7; TRBD1 might be the D (6 bases). Germline assignment: CDR1 SNHLY and CDR2 FYNNEI. CDR3 length: 14 amino acids. Trimming pared 6 bases from V and 2 bases from J, leaving 14 bases between. CDR3 amino acids: CASSRVRDTYEQYF. CDR3 in DNA: TGTGCCAGCAGCAGGGTCCGGGACACCTACGAGCAGTACTTC.

This clonotype was recorded at least ten times. The chain uses TRBV25-1 and TRBJ1-1; D is uncertain. The CDR3 has 13 amino acids. V dropped 1 base and J dropped 2 bases, with 5 bases sitting between them. Per the germline V gene, CDR1 is MGHDK and CDR2 is SYGVNS. CDR3 coding DNA: TGTGCCAGCAGTGAATGGGGAAACACTGAAGCTTTCTTT. As protein: CASSEWGNTEAFF.

In this sample, this clonotype turned up a few times. This sequence joins TRBV21-1 and TRBJ2-2; TRBD2, the table's D call, was not compared with the DNA. TRBV21-1 corresponds to a pseudogene. This CDR3 is built from 13 residues. CDR3 region: CASARVPPGELFF. CDR3 coding DNA: TGTGCCAGCGCGAGGGTACCTCCCGGGGAGCTGTTTTTT.

Note on this clonotype: This may arise from a read error, as a much more abundant clone is one base away. The CDR3 DNA is TGTGCCAGCAGCTTAAGGTGGGATGAGCATTTCTTC. This translates into CASSLRWDEHFF. This sequence joins TRBV11-2 and TRBJ2-1; no clear D. Germline V gives CDR1 SGHAT, CDR2 FQNNGV. CDR3 length: 12 amino acids.